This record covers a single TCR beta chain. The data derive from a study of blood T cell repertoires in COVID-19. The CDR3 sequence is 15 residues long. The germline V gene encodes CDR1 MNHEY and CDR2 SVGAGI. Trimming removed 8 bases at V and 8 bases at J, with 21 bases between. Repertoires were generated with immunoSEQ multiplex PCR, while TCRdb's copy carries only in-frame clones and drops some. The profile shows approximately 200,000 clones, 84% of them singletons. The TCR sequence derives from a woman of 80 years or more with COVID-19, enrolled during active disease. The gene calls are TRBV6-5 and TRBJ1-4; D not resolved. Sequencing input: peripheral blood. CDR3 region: CASRTSVSSSEKLFF. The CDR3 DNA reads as TGTGCCAGCCGCACCAGTGTCTCAAGTAGCGAAAAACTGTTTTTT.